One sample yielded the 20 T cell receptor beta chains listed below, sequenced in a study of T cell responses to AZD1222 COVID-19 vaccine. Sequencing used immunoSEQ multiplex PCR; TCRdb keeps in-frame clones, though not all of them. The sample has over 150,000 clones; approximately 91% are singletons. Sequenced here: peripheral blood, sampled 28 days after the second AZD1222 dose. All receptors derive from an adult who received the AZD1222 COVID-19 vaccine.

V is TRBV24-1 and J is TRBJ2-5; perhaps TRBD2 as D (6 bases). Germline V gene data show CDR1 as KGHDR and CDR2 as SFDVKD. The CDR3 length is 13 residues. Between the trimmed V and J ends, which lost 5 bases and 0 bases, there was a span of 6 bases. The CDR3 here is CATSGGNQETQYF. The CDR3 nucleotides are TGTGCCACCAGTGGCGGGAACCAAGAGACCCAGTACTTC.

CDR3 loop: CASSQDAGTEAFF. The CDR3, as DNA: TGCGCCAGCAGCCAAGATGCGGGGACAGAAGCTTTCTTT. The rearrangement links TRBV4-3 to TRBJ1-1; a weak D match, TRBD1 (6 bases). Trimming removed 0 bases at V and 8 bases at J, with 10 bases between. The CDR3 has 13 residues. Germline assignment: CDR1 LGHNA and CDR2 YSLEER.

The chain combines TRBV18 with TRBJ1-2; possibly TRBD1 for D (5 bases). The CDR3 totals 15 residues. Germline CDR1 and CDR2: KGHSH and LQKENI. V was trimmed by 6 bases and J by 4 bases, leaving 18 bases between them. The chain's CDR3 is CASSHSGTQVYGYTF. CDR3 bases: TGTGCCAGCTCTCACTCCGGGACGCAGGTCTATGGCTACACCTTC.

The chain links TRBV14 to TRBJ1-6; 8 bases agree with TRBD1. Germline values: CDR1 SGHDN, CDR2 FVKESK. The V gene end was trimmed by 1 base and the J gene end by 7 bases; junction bases not matched to a gene: 3. This CDR3 is 15 amino acids long. The CDR3 protein is CASSQGQGANSPLHF. CDR3 nucleotide sequence: TGTGCCAGCAGCCAAGGGCAGGGGGCCAATTCACCCCTCCACTTT.

The chain has TRBV7-2 and TRBJ2-1, with D perhaps assigned TRBD1 or TRBD2 (6 bases each). This CDR3 region has 13 residues. Between the trimmed V and J ends, which lost 5 bases and 8 bases, there was a span of 13 bases. CDR1 and CDR2 from the germline V gene are SGHTA and FQGNSA. As DNA, the CDR3 is TGTGCCAGCAGCATCCAAGGGGGGTATGAGCAGTTCTTC. Amino acid sequence: CASSIQGGYEQFF.

This rearrangement joins TRBV7-9 to TRBJ1-2; the D is unclear. Germline loops: CDR1 SEHNR, CDR2 FQNEAQ (reference sequence). V shed 1 base and J shed 7 bases, with 10 bases lying between them. The CDR3 has 13 residues. CDR3 amino acids: CASSLVLGSGYTF. CDR3 coding DNA: TGTGCCAGCAGCTTAGTTTTGGGTAGTGGCTACACCTTC.

The chain carries TRBV3-1 (or the pseudogene TRBV3-2) and TRBJ2-1; D perhaps matches TRBD2 (6 bases). Germline V lookup: CDR1 LGHDT, CDR2 YNNKEL (reference sequence). CDR3 length: 17 residues. The V gene lost 2 bases and the J gene lost 6 bases, with 20 bases spanning the gap. The CDR3 sequence: CASSQFGGVGQGNEQFF. The DNA for the CDR3 is TGTGCCAGCAGCCAATTTGGCGGGGTGGGGCAGGGCAATGAGCAGTTCTTC.

The genes are TRBV7-2 and TRBJ1-2; possible D gene TRBD1, 5 bases. The CDR3 runs 14 residues. The V end was cut by 7 bases, the J end by 8 bases, with 20 bases between. In germline, CDR1 is SGHTA, CDR2 FQGNSA. The CDR3 nucleotides are TGTGCCAGCACCCCGCAGACAGCCTTCGGAGGCTACACCTTC. It is translated as CASTPQTAFGGYTF.

The chain combines TRBV5-4 with TRBJ2-2; 15 bases match TRBD2. V was pared by 4 bases and J by 7 bases, with 5 bases of the junction left unmatched. The germline CDR1 and CDR2 sequences are SGHNT and YYREEE (reference sequence). This CDR3 has 16 amino acids. The CDR3 DNA sequence: TGTGCCAGCAGCCCGTGGACTAGCGGGAGGGGCGGGGAGCTGTTTTTT. Translating gives CASSPWTSGRGGELFF.

This clone was seen just once. The chain combines TRBV11-2 with TRBJ2-7, with D unclear. Trimming shortened V by 5 bases and J by 3 bases, and 5 bases separated the two germline ends. Germline CDR1 is SGHAT and CDR2 is FQNNGV. The CDR3 length is 11 residues. CDR3 DNA sequence: TGTGCCAGCAGCAACAACTACGAGCAGTACTTC. Translating gives CASSNNYEQYF.

The V call is TRBV6-1, the J call TRBJ1-2; D is possibly TRBD1 (5 bases). Germline lookup yields CDR1 MNHNS and CDR2 SASEGT. CDR3 length: 16 residues. The V end was cut by 0 bases, the J end by 4 bases, with 15 bases between. CDR3 nucleotide sequence: TGTGCCAGCAGTGAAGCGTGGGGACTCGCGGGCTATGGCTACACCTTC. This translates into CASSEAWGLAGYGYTF.

The rearrangement joins TRBV10-2 to TRBJ1-4, with a possible D match to TRBD1 (6 bases). The V end was cut by 3 bases, the J end by 8 bases, with 13 bases between. The CDR3 is made up of 14 amino acids. Germline CDR1 reads WSHSY; CDR2 reads SAAADI. CDR3 sequence (DNA): TGCGCCAGCAGTGATTCAGGGGTGTTAGAAAAACTGTTTTTT. Protein sequence: CASSDSGVLEKLFF.

This chain's CDR3 is CASSSDRALEKLFF. CDR3 DNA: TGTGCCAGCAGCTCGGACAGGGCACTTGAAAAACTGTTTTTT. V usage is TRBV7-9 and J usage is TRBJ1-4; 8 nucleotides match TRBD1. CDR1 and CDR2 (germline): SEHNR, FQNEAQ (reference sequence). The CDR3 length is 14 residues. The trim removed 4 bases at V and 7 bases at J, leaving 5 bases unmatched.

The chain combines TRBV6-4 with TRBJ1-2; 9 bases are a match to TRBD1. In germline, CDR1 is MRHNA, CDR2 SNTAGT. The CDR3 length is 16 residues. Unmatched junction bases numbered 12, after V lost 3 bases and J lost 7 bases. The CDR3 DNA reads TGTGCCAGCAGTGATGGCCCGGACAGGGGCCTGAGTGGCTACACCTTC. It encodes CASSDGPDRGLSGYTF.

V is TRBV9 and J is TRBJ2-7; D is possibly TRBD1 (5 bases). The germline gives CDR1 SGDLS, CDR2 YYNGEE. V was shortened by 0 bases and J by 4 bases, with 11 bases between the two germline ends. The length of the CDR3 is 14 residues. CDR3 sequence reads: CASSVEPGLYEQYF. The CDR3 bases are TGTGCCAGCAGCGTAGAGCCAGGGCTGTACGAGCAGTACTTC.

The CDR3 protein is CASSYESGRETQYF. The CDR3 coding sequence is TGTGCCAGCAGTTACGAATCTGGGAGAGAGACCCAGTACTTC. The chain joins TRBV6-5 to TRBJ2-5; D possibly corresponds to TRBD2 (5 bases). Per the germline V gene, CDR1 is MNHEY and CDR2 is SVGAGI. The germline V and J ends were trimmed by 2 bases and 4 bases, with 11 bases remaining between them. There are 14 residues in the CDR3.

V is TRBV25-1 and J is TRBJ1-2; 7 nucleotides align to TRBD1. The CDR3 covers 15 residues. V shed 3 bases and J 4 bases; nucleotides not matched to a gene: 8. Germline loops: CDR1 MGHDK, CDR2 SYGVNS. In DNA form, the CDR3 reads TGTGCCAGCAGTGATTCTCGACAGGGTGTCTATGGCTACACCTTC. It codes for CASSDSRQGVYGYTF.

J is TRBJ2-7 and V is TRBV6-4, with a possible D match to TRBD2 (5 bases). V lost 4 bases to trimming and J lost 0 bases, with 10 bases between them. This CDR3 has 14 residues. In germline, CDR1 is MRHNA, CDR2 SNTAGT. CDR3 DNA: TGTGCCAGCAGTGCCCGTAGCGACTCCTACGAGCAGTACTTC. Translating gives CASSARSDSYEQYF.

V is TRBV12-3 or TRBV12-4 and J is TRBJ2-1; the match to TRBD2 covers 8 bases. The V and J ends lost 1 base and 9 bases, in that order; junction bases with no gene match: 2. CDR3 length: 13 amino acids. The CDR3 region is CASSLDAGGEQFF. CDR3 bases: TGTGCCAGCAGTTTAGATGCGGGAGGTGAGCAGTTCTTC.

CDR3 sequence: CASSLADNEQYF. The CDR3 region has the DNA TGTGCCAGCAGCTTAGCTGATAACGAGCAGTACTTC. The J gene is TRBJ2-7, the V gene TRBV7-9; no clear D. The CDR3 has 12 amino acids. V lost 0 bases to trimming and J lost 5 bases, with 5 bases between them. Germline V lookup: CDR1 SEHNR, CDR2 FQNEAQ (reference sequence).